The 15 T cell receptor beta chains below all came from one sample that was sequenced in a study of shared clonotypes between healthy human individuals. The assay was immunoSEQ multiplex PCR, and TCRdb's table has in-frame clones only and misses some. Of under 850,000 clones listed, almost 95% were seen once; the top ten hold around 24%. CD8 cells classed as naive were CD45RO-negative and positively selected for CCR7, excluding terminally differentiated effector memory CD45RA+ cells. The sample consisted of naive CD8+ T cells sorted from blood. Source of these receptors: a man aged 30-40 years in good health.

The DNA of the CDR3 is TGTGCCAGCAAGACGTCGCGGGTTAAAGAGACCCAGTACTTC. It yields the protein CASKTSRVKETQYF. V is TRBV27 and J is TRBJ2-5, with D perhaps TRBD2 (5 bases). The ends were cut back, 7 bases at V and 3 bases at J, with 15 bases in the middle. The CDR3 spans 14 residues. From germline, CDR1 is MNHEY and CDR2 SMNVEV (reference sequence).

The J gene is TRBJ2-7, the V gene TRBV12-5; D gene ambiguous. Germline lookup yields CDR1 LGHNT and CDR2 FRNRAP. The V gene lost 6 bases and the J gene lost 3 bases, with 9 bases spanning the gap. The CDR3 is made up of 12 amino acids. The DNA for the CDR3 is TGTGCTAGTGGCCCTGGCCACTACGAGCAGTACTTC. Translation gives CASGPGHYEQYF.

This chain links TRBV6-5 with TRBJ2-7; D may be TRBD1 (5 bases). The ends were cut back, 4 bases at V and 3 bases at J, with 10 bases in the middle. CDR1 and CDR2 from the germline V gene are MNHEY and SVGAGI. CDR3 size: 13 residues. CDR3 protein: CASSFSDSYEQYF. The CDR3 bases are TGTGCCAGCAGTTTCAGTGACAGCTACGAGCAGTACTTC.

This chain uses TRBV27 with TRBJ2-3, with 11 bases matching TRBD2. The germline gives CDR1 MNHEY, CDR2 SMNVEV (reference sequence). The CDR3 is 15 amino acids. The trim removed 6 bases at V and 3 bases at J, leaving 5 bases unmatched. In nucleotides, the CDR3 is TGTGCCAGCAGCATAGCGGGAGGGAGGACAGATACGCAGTATTTT. This gives the protein CASSIAGGRTDTQYF.

The chain links TRBV13 to TRBJ2-7; 9 nucleotides agree with TRBD1. This CDR3 is 14 amino acids long. V gave up 5 bases and J gave up 4 bases; unmatched junction bases: 6. CDR1 is PRHDT, CDR2 FYEKMQ, per germline (reference sequence). The CDR3 sequence is CASSRTGERYEQYF. The CDR3 DNA reads TGTGCCAGCAGCCGGACAGGGGAAAGGTACGAGCAGTACTTC.

CDR3 DNA sequence: TGTGCCAGCATATGGACAGAGACGTTTGAAGCTTTCTTT. Encoded protein: CASIWTETFEAFF. The chain recombines TRBV2 with TRBJ1-1, with D possibly TRBD1 on 6 matching bases. Germline-derived CDR1 and CDR2 are SNHLY and FYNNEI. CDR3 length equals 13 residues. V shed 7 bases and J shed 7 bases, with 16 bases lying between them.

This chain connects TRBV9 to TRBJ2-7, with TRBD2 matching over 14 bases. The CDR3 consists of 15 residues. Germline-derived CDR1 and CDR2 are SGDLS and YYNGEE. The ends lost 4 bases at V and 7 bases at J; junction bases unmatched: 7. The CDR3 region is CASSLGTSGRGEQYF. As DNA, the CDR3 is TGTGCCAGCAGCCTAGGGACTAGCGGGAGAGGAGAGCAGTACTTC.

This clone was recorded once. This chain links TRBV5-1 with TRBJ2-1, with 9 bases fitting TRBD2. There are 16 residues in the CDR3. V lost 2 bases, J lost 8 bases, and 11 bases stayed unmatched. Germline assignment: CDR1 SGHRS and CDR2 YFSETQ. CDR3 region: CASSFDFAGGRDEQFF. CDR3 DNA sequence: TGCGCCAGCAGCTTCGATTTCGCGGGAGGGAGGGATGAGCAGTTCTTC. Full variable domain (rest looked up from reference TRBV5-1 and TRBJ2-1): KAGVTQTPRYLIKTRGQQVTLSCSPISGHRSVSWYQQTPGQGLQFLFEYFSETQRNKGNFPGRFSGRQFSNSRSEMNVSTLELGDSALYLCASSFDFAGGRDEQFFGPGTRLTVL.

The chain has TRBV28 and TRBJ2-5, with D perhaps assigned TRBD1 or TRBD2 (6 bases each). TRBJ2-7 explains the end of the DNA better; the J call may be wrong. The CDR3 is 13 residues long. In germline, CDR1 is MDHEN, CDR2 SYDVKM. As DNA, the CDR3 is TGTGCCAGCAGTTCGGGGGCAGACTACGAGCAGTACTTC. This gives the protein CASSSGADYEQYF.

The gene calls are TRBV6-5 and TRBJ2-7; D is uncertain. There are 13 residues in the CDR3. Trimming removed 8 bases at V and 3 bases at J, with 14 bases between. CDR1 is MNHEY, CDR2 SVGAGI, per germline. Here the CDR3 DNA reads TGTGCCAGCCGGTCTGGGGTACTCTACGAGCAGTACTTC. Translating gives CASRSGVLYEQYF.

The chain uses TRBV4-1 and TRBJ1-2; D might be TRBD1 (6 bases). The ends were cut back, 3 bases at V and 6 bases at J, with 20 bases in the middle. Germline CDR1 and CDR2: MGHRA and YSYEKL. This CDR3 comprises 16 residues. CDR3 nucleotide sequence: TGCGCCAGCAGCCACCTACTCGGGGGGCTCCCCGATGGCTACACCTTC. It specifies CASSHLLGGLPDGYTF.

CDR3 protein: CASSLRQDQRETQYF. The CDR3 region has the DNA TGTGCCAGCAGTTTACGTCAGGACCAGAGGGAGACCCAGTACTTC. The chain uses TRBV27 and TRBJ2-5; D is ambiguous. V was trimmed by 2 bases and J by 5 bases, leaving 15 bases between them. Germline V gene lookup returns CDR1 MNHEY and CDR2 SMNVEV (reference sequence). The CDR3 spans 15 residues.

The chain couples TRBV30 to TRBJ1-1; D ambiguous. CDR1 and CDR2 (germline): GTSNPN, SVGIG (reference sequence). The CDR3 extends over 16 amino acids. V shed 0 bases and J shed 1 base, with 15 bases lying between them. In DNA form, the CDR3 reads TGTGCCTGGAGTGTAGGTTTTAGGCAGCCGAACACTGAAGCTTTCTTT. Translating gives CAWSVGFRQPNTEAFF.

This rearrangement joins TRBV7-9 to TRBJ2-1, with D possibly TRBD1 on 7 matching bases. Germline CDR1 reads SEHNR; CDR2 reads FQNEAQ (reference sequence). The CDR3 sequence is 15 residues long. Deletions cut 10 bases from V and 4 bases from J, with 20 bases between. The DNA for the CDR3 is TGTGCCATTTCTATTGGGGGGACAGCTTACAATGAGCAGTTCTTC. It yields the protein CAISIGGTAYNEQFF. Complete variable domain (other parts from reference TRBV7-9 and TRBJ2-1): DTGVSQNPRHKITKRGQNVTFRCDPISEHNRLYWYRQTLGQGPEFLTYFQNEAQLEKSRLLSDRFSAERPKGSFSTLEIQRTEQGDSAMYLCAISIGGTAYNEQFFGPGTRLTVL.

The J gene is TRBJ2-2, the V gene TRBV4-3; D remains unclear. The CDR3 loop spans 14 amino acids. V was pared by 0 bases and J by 6 bases, with 8 bases between. Looked up from germline, CDR1 is LGHNA and CDR2 is YSLEER. In nucleotides, the CDR3 is TGCGCCAGCAGCCAAGATCGGGTACCCGGGGAGCTGTTTTTT. Its translation: CASSQDRVPGELFF.